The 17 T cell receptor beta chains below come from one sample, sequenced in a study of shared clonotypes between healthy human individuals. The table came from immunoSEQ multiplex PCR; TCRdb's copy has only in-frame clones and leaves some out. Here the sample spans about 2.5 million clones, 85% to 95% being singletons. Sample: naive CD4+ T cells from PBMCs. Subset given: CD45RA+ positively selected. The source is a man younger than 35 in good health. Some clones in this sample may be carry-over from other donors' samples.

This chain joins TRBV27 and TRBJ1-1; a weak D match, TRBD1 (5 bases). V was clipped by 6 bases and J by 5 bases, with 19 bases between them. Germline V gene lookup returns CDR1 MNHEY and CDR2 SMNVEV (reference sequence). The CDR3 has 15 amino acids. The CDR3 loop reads CASSAMRRGETEAFF. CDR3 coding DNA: TGTGCCAGCAGCGCGATGAGGAGGGGAGAAACTGAAGCTTTCTTT.

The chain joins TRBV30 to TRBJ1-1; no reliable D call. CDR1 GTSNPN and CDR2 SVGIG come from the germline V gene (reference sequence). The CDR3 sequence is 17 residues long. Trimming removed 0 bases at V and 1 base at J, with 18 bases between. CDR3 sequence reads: CAWSVRAAGRPNTEAFF. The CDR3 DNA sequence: TGTGCCTGGAGTGTACGGGCCGCTGGTCGGCCGAACACTGAAGCTTTCTTT. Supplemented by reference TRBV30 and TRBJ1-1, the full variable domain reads SQTIHQWPATLVQPVGSPLSLECTVEGTSNPNLYWYRQAAGRGLQLLFYSVGIGQISSEVPQNLSASRPQDRQFILSSKKLLLSDSGFYLCAWSVRAAGRPNTEAFFGQGTRLTVV.

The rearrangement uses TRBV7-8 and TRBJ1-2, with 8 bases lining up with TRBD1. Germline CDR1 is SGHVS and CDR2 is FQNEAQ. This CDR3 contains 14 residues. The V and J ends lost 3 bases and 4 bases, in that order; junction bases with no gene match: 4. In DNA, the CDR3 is TGTGCCAGCAGCTTGGACGGACAGGGCTATGGCTACACCTTC. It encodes CASSLDGQGYGYTF.

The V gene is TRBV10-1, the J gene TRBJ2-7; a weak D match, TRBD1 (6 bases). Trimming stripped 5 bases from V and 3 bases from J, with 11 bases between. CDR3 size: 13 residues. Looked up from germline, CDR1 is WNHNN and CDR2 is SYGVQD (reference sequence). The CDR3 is CASSQEDSYEQYF. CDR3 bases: TGCGCCAGCAGTCAAGAGGACAGCTACGAGCAGTACTTC.

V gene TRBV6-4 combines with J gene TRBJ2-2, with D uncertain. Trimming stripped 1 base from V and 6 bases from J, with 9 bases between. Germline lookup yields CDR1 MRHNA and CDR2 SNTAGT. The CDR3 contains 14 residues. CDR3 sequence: CASSDLTGAGELFF. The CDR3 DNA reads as TGTGCCAGCAGTGACTTAACCGGAGCCGGGGAGCTGTTTTTT.

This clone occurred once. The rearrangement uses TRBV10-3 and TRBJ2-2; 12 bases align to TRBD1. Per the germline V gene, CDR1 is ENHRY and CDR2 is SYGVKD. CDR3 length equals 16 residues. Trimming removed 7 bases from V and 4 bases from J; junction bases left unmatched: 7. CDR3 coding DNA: TGTGCCATCATACCGGGACAGGGGGCACCCACCGGGGAGCTGTTTTTT. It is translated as CAIIPGQGAPTGELFF.

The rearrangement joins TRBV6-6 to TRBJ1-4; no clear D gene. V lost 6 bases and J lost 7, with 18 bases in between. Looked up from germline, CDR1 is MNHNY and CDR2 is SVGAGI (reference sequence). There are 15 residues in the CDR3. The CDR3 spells CASRETQTAGEKLFF. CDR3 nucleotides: TGTGCCAGCAGGGAGACCCAAACGGCGGGTGAAAAACTGTTTTTT.

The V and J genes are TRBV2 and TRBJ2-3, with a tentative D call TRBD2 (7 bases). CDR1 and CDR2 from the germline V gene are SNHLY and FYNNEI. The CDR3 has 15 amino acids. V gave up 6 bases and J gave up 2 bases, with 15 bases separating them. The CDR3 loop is CASSSRGGATDTQYF. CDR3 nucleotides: TGTGCCAGCAGCTCACGTGGGGGGGCCACAGATACGCAGTATTTT.

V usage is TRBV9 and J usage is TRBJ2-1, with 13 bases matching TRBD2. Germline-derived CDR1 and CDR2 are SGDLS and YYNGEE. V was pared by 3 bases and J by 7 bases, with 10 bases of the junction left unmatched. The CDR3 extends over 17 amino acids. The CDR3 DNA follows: TGTGCCAGCAGCGGGCACGGGACTAGCGGGGCGTTTAATGAGCAGTTCTTC. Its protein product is CASSGHGTSGAFNEQFF.

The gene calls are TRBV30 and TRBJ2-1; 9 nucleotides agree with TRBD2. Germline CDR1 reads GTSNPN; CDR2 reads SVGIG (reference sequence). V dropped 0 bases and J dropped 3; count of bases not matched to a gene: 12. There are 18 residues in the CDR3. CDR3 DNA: TGTGCCTGGAGTGTACTCGCGGGAGGGCCTTGGGGCTACAATGAGCAGTTCTTC. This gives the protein CAWSVLAGGPWGYNEQFF.

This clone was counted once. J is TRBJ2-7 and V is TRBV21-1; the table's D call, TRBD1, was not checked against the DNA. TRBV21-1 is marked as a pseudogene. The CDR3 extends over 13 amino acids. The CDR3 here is CASRTGTASEQYF. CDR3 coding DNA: TGTGCCAGCAGGACCGGGACAGCTTCCGAGCAGTACTTC.

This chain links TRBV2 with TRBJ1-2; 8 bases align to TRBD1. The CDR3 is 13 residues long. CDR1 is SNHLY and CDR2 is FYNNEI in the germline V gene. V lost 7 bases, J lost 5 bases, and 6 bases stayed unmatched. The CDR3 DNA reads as TGTGCCAGCACCGGAGGGACAGGATATGGCTACACCTTC. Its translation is CASTGGTGYGYTF.

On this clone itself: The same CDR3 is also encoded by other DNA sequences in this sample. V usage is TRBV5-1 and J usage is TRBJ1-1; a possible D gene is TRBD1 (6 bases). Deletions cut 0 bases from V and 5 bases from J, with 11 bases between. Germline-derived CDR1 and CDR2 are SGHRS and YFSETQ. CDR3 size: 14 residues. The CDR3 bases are TGCGCCAGCAGCTTGGCTGGGGGGCGGACTGAAGCTTTCTTT. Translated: CASSLAGGRTEAFF.

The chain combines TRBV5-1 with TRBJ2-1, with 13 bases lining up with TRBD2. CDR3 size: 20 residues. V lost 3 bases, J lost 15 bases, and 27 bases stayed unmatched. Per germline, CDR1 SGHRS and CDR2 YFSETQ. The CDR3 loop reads CASSSSGLAGRSLYNEVVFF. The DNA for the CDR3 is TGCGCCAGCAGCTCCTCGGGACTAGCGGGACGTTCCCTATACAATGAGGTGGTGTTCTTC.

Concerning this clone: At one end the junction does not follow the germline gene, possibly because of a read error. CDR3 amino acids: CASSEAFGLEF. CDR3 sequence (DNA): TGTGCCAGCAGTGAAGCGTTCGGTCTCGAATTT. The chain carries TRBV2 and TRBJ1-3; no reliable D call. The CDR3 extends over 11 amino acids. The germline gives CDR1 SNHLY, CDR2 FYNNEI.

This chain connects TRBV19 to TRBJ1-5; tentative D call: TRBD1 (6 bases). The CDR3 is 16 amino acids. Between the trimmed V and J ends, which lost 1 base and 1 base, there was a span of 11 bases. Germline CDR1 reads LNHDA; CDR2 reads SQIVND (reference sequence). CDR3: CASSIATGRSNQPQHF. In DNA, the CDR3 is TGTGCCAGTAGTATAGCGACAGGCCGGAGCAATCAGCCCCAGCATTTT.

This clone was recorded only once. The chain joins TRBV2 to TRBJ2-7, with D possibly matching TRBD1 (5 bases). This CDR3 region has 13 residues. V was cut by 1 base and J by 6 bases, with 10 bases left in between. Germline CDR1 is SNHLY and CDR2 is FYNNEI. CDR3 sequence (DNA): TGTGCCAGCAGTGAAGGCAGGGTACGCGAGCAGTACTTC. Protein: CASSEGRVREQYF.